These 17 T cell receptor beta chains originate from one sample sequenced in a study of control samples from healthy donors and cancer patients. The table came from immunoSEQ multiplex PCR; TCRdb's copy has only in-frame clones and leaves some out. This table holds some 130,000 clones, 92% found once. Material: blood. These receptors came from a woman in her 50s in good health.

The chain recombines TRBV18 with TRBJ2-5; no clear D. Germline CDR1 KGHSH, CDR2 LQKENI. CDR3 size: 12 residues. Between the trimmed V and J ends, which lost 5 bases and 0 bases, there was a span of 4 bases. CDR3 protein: CASSANQETQYF. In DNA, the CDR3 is TGTGCCAGCTCAGCGAACCAAGAGACCCAGTACTTC.

The CDR3 is CASSPAGVPQHF. The DNA for the CDR3 is TGTGCCAGCAGCCCCGCGGGGGTTCCCCAGCATTTT. The chain employs TRBV6-6 and TRBJ1-5; perhaps TRBD1 as D (5 bases). CDR3 length: 12 amino acids. The V and J ends lost 6 bases and 10 bases respectively, with 13 bases between them. The germline V gene encodes CDR1 MNHNY and CDR2 SVGAGI (reference sequence).

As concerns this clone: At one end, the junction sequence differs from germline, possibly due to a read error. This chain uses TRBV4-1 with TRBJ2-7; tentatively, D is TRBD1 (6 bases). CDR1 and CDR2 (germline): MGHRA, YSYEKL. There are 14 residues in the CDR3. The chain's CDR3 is CASSQDTGPSPLRF. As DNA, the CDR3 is TGCGCCAGCAGCCAAGATACAGGGCCCTCCCCCTTACGCTTC.

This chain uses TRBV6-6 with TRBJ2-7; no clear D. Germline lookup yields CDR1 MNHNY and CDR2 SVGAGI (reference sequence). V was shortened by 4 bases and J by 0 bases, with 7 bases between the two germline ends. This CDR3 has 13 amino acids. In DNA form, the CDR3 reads TGTGCCAGCAGTTCCGGCATCTCCTACGAGCAGTACTTC. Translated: CASSSGISYEQYF.

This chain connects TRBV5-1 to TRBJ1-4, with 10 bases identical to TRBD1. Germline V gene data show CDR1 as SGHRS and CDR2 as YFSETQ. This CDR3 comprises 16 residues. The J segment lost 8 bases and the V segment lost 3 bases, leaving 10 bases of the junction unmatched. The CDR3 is CASSSQGTGAGEKLFF. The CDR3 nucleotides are TGCGCCAGCAGCTCGCAGGGGACAGGGGCTGGGGAAAAACTGTTTTTT.

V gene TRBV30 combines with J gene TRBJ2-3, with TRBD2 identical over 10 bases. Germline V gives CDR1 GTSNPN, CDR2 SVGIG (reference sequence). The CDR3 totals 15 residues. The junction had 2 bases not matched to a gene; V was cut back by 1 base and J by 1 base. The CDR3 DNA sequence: TGTGCCTGGAGTGGTGGACTAGCGGGCACAGATACGCAGTATTTT. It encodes CAWSGGLAGTDTQYF. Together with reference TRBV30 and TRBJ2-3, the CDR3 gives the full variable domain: SQTIHQWPATLVQPVGSPLSLECTVEGTSNPNLYWYRQAAGRGLQLLFYSVGIGQISSEVPQNLSASRPQDRQFILSSKKLLLSDSGFYLCAWSGGLAGTDTQYFGPGTRLTVL.

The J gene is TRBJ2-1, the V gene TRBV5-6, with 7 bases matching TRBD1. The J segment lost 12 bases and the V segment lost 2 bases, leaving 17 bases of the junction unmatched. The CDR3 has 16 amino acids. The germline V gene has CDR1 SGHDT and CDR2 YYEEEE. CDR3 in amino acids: CASSLTGQEIPLWQFF. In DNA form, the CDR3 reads TGTGCCAGCAGCTTAACCGGACAGGAGATTCCCTTATGGCAGTTCTTC.

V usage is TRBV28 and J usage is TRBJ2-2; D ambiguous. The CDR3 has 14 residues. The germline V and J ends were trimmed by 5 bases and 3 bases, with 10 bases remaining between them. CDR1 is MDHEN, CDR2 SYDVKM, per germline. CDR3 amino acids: CASSRASHTGELFF. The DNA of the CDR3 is TGTGCCAGCAGTCGGGCCTCTCACACCGGGGAGCTGTTTTTT.

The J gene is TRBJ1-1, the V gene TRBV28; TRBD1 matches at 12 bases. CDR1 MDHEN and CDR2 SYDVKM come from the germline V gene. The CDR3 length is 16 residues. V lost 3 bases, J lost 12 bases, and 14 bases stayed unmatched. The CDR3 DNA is TGTGCCAGCAGTTTCCTAAGAGGGGGGACAGGGGGCGAGTCTTTCTTT. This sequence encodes CASSFLRGGTGGESFF.

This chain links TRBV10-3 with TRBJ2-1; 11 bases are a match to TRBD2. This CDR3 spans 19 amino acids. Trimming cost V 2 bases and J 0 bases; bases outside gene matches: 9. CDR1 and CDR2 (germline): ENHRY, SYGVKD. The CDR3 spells CAISETRASGGSSYNEQFF. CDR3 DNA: TGTGCCATCAGTGAGACCCGCGCTAGCGGGGGGAGCTCCTACAATGAGCAGTTCTTC.

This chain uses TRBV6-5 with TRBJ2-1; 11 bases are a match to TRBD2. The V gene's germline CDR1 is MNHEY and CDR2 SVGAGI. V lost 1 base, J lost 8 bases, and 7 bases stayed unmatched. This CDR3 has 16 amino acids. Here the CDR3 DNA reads TGTGCCAGCAGTTACTTAGCGGGAGGGCCGTTGGATGAGCAGTTCTTC. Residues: CASSYLAGGPLDEQFF.

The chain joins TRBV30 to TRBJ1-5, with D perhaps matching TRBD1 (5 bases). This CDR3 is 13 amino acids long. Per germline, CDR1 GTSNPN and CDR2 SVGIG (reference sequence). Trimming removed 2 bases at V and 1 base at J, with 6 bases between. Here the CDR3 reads CAWSPGSNQPQHF. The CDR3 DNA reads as TGTGCCTGGAGTCCAGGGAGCAATCAGCCCCAGCATTTT.

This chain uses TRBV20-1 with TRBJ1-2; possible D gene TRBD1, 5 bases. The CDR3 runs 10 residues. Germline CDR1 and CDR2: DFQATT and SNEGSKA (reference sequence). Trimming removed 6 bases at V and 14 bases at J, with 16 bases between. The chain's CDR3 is CSASKGSLTF. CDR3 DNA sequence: TGCAGTGCAAGCAAGGGGTCGTTGACCTTC.

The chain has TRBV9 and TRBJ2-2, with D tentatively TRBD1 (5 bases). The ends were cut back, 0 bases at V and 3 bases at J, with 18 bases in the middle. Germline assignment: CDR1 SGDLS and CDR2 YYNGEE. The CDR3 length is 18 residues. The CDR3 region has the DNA TGTGCCAGCAGCGTAGGACAGACCATTTTACAATACACCGGGGAGCTGTTTTTT. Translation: CASSVGQTILQYTGELFF.

The CDR3 DNA is TGTGCCAGCAGGCGGCCGGGACAGGCTAACTATGGCTACACCTTC. Amino acids: CASRRPGQANYGYTF. V usage is TRBV28 and J usage is TRBJ1-2, with 8 positions matching TRBD1. The CDR3 loop spans 15 amino acids. The germline CDR1 and CDR2 sequences are MDHEN and SYDVKM. V was clipped by 6 bases and J by 0 bases; unmatched bases: 6.

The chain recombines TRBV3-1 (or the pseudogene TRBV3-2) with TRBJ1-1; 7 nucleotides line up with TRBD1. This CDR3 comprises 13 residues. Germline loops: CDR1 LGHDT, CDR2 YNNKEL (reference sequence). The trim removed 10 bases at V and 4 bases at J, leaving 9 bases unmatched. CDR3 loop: CATRQGPGTEAFF. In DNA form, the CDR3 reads TGTGCCACGAGACAGGGTCCGGGCACTGAAGCTTTCTTT.

CDR3 in DNA: TGTGCCAGCAGTGAAGGGGTAGGGGGTACTCAGCCCCAGCATTTT. Translating it yields CASSEGVGGTQPQHF. The V call is TRBV6-1, the J call TRBJ1-5, with D tentatively TRBD1 (6 bases). The CDR3 runs 15 residues. Germline V gene sequence: CDR1 MNHNS, CDR2 SASEGT. V was pared by 1 base and J by 6 bases, with 13 bases between.